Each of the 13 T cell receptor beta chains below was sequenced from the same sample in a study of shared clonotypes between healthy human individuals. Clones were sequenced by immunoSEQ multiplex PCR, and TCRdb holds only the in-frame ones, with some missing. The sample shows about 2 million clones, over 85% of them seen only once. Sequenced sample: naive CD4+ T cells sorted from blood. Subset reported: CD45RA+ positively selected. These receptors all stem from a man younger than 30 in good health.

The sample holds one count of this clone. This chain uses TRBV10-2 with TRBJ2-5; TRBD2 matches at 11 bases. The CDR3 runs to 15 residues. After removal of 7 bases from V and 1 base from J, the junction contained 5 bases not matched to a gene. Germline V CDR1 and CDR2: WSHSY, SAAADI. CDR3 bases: TGCGCCAGCACCTTGGGGACTAGCGGCCAAGAGACCCAGTACTTC. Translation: CASTLGTSGQETQYF.

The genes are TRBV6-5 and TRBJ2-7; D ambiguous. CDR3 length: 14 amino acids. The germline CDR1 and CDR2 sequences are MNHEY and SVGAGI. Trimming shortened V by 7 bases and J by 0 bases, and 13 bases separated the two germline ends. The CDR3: CASNKRKGSYEQYF. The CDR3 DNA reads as TGTGCCAGCAACAAACGTAAGGGCTCCTACGAGCAGTACTTC.

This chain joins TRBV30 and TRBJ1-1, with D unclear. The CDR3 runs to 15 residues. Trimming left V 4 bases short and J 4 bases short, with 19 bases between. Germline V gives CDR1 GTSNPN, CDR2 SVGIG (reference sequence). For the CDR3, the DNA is TGTGCCTGGACAACGGGCCTCGGAGTGGGCACTGAAGCTTTCTTT. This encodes CAWTTGLGVGTEAFF.

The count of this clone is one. CDR3 residues: CAWKKGEPYNEQFF. CDR3 DNA sequence: TGTGCCTGGAAAAAGGGGGAACCCTACAATGAGCAGTTCTTC. The chain links TRBV30 to TRBJ2-1; D is possibly TRBD1 (6 bases). The CDR3 extends over 14 amino acids. V was clipped by 4 bases and J by 2 bases, with 12 bases between them. The germline gives CDR1 GTSNPN, CDR2 SVGIG (reference sequence).

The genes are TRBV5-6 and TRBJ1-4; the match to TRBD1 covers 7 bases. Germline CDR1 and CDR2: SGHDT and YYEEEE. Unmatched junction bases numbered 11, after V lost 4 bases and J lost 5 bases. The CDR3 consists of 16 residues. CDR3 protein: CASSGWMDRLNEKLFF. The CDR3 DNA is TGTGCCAGCAGCGGATGGATGGACAGGTTAAATGAAAAACTGTTTTTT.

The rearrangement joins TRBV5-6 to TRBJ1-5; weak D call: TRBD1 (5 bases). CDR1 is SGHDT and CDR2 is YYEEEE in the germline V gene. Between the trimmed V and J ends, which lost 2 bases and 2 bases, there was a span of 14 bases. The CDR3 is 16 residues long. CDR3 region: CASSFWQGSGNQPQHF. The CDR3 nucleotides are TGTGCCAGCAGCTTTTGGCAGGGATCAGGCAATCAGCCCCAGCATTTT.

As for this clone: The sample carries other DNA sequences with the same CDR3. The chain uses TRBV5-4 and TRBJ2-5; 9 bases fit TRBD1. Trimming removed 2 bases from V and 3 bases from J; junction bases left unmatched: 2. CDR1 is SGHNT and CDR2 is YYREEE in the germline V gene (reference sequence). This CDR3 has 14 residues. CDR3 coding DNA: TGTGCCAGCAGCTTAACAGGGGGCGAAGAGACCCAGTACTTC. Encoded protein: CASSLTGGEETQYF.

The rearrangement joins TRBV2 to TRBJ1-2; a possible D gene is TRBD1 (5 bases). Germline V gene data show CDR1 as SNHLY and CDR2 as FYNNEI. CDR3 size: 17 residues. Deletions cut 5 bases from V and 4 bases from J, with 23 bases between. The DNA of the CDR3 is TGTGCCAGCAGTCTCATAAGGGGCTCCCTAGAGGGCTATGGCTACACCTTC. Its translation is CASSLIRGSLEGYGYTF.

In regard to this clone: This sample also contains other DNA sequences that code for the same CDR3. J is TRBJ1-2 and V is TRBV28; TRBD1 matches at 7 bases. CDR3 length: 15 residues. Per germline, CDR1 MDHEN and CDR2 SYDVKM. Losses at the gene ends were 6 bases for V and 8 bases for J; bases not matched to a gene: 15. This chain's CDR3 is CASSGAGITGDGYTF. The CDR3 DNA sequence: TGTGCCAGCAGCGGGGCGGGGATAACAGGGGACGGCTACACCTTC.

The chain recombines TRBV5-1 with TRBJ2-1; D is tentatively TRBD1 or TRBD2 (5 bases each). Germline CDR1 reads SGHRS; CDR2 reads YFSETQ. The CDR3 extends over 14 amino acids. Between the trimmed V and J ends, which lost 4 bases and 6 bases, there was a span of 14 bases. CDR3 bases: TGCGCCAGCAGCCGGGACCGGGTCGGCAATGAGCAGTTCTTC. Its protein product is CASSRDRVGNEQFF. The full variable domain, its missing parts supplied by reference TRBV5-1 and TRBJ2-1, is KAGVTQTPRYLIKTRGQQVTLSCSPISGHRSVSWYQQTPGQGLQFLFEYFSETQRNKGNFPGRFSGRQFSNSRSEMNVSTLELGDSALYLCASSRDRVGNEQFFGPGTRLTVL.

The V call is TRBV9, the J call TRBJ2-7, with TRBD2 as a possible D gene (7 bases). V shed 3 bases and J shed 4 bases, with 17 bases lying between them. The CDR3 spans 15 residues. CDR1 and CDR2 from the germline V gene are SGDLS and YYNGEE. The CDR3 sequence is CASSGGTGGGYEQYF. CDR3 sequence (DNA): TGTGCCAGCAGCGGAGGTACGGGGGGCGGTTACGAGCAGTACTTC.

The CDR3 here is CASSLARTGAGELFF. The CDR3 nucleotides are TGCGCCAGCAGCTTGGCCCGGACAGGGGCCGGGGAGCTGTTTTTT. This chain links TRBV5-1 with TRBJ2-2; 9 bases agree with TRBD1. Germline assignment: CDR1 SGHRS and CDR2 YFSETQ. V lost 0 bases to trimming and J lost 6 bases; unmatched junction nucleotides: 3. The CDR3 runs 15 residues.

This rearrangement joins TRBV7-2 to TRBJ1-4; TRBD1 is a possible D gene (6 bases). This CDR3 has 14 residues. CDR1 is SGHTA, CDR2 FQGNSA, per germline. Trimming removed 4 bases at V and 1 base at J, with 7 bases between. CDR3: CASSSTGTNEKLFF. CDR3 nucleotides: TGTGCCAGCAGCTCGACAGGAACTAATGAAAAACTGTTTTTT.